This T cell receptor (beta chain) was sequenced during a study of radiotherapy plus CTLA-4 blockade in lung cancer. Study observations and caveats: Expansion in blood of tumor-derived TCR clones was seen after radiotherapy plus ipilimumab.

The CDR3 consists of 14 residues. CDR1 and CDR2 (germline): SGHAT, FQNNGV. V was pared by 5 bases and J by 5 bases, with 3 bases of the junction left unmatched. The method was immunoSEQ multiplex PCR; TCRdb's version includes in-frame clones alone and lacks a portion of them. The table includes tens of thousands of clones, roughly 81% detected once. Notes on this clone: Its antigen remains unidentified.

V gene TRBV11-2 combines with J gene TRBJ2-1, with 10 bases aligning to TRBD2. This clonotype was sampled from a human donor with non-small cell lung cancer whose response to radiotherapy plus ipilimumab could not be evaluated. This specimen consisted of peripheral blood, obtained from a patient treated with radiotherapy plus ipilimumab. CDR3 in DNA: TGTGCCAGCAGCCGGACTAGCGGAGACAATGAGCAGTTCTTC. It encodes CASSRTSGDNEQFF. The variable domain in full, with the rest retrieved from reference TRBV11-2 and TRBJ2-1, is EAGVAQSPRYKIIEKRQSVAFWCNPISGHATLYWYQQILGQGPKLLIQFQNNGVVDDSQLPKDRFSAERLKGVDSTLKIQPAKLEDSAVYLCASSRTSGDNEQFFGPGTRLTVL.